This T cell receptor beta chain was identified during a study of shared clonotypes between healthy human individuals. This clone was seen more than once but under ten times. Antigen: not known. This table comes from immunoSEQ multiplex PCR, and its TCRdb copy is limited to in-frame clones, with some not included. The sample includes under 2,500,000 clones, under 97% seen only once; the top ten take approximately 0.13%. Study-level findings and limits: Enrolling few donors narrowed the genetic and exposure-history diversity that was represented.

The clonotype was recovered from a man between 18 and 29 years old in good health. Sequenced sample: naive CD4+ T cells sorted from blood. The subset denotes: CD45RA+ positively selected.

Here the CDR3 DNA reads TGTGCCAGCAGTCGAGAATCGGGGAACACTGAAGCTTTCTTT. This codes for CASSRESGNTEAFF. The gene calls are TRBV2 and TRBJ1-1; no firm D call. The CDR3 has 14 amino acids. Trimming took off 5 bases at V and 1 base at J, with 11 bases between the two ends. CDR1 is SNHLY and CDR2 is FYNNEI in the germline V gene.